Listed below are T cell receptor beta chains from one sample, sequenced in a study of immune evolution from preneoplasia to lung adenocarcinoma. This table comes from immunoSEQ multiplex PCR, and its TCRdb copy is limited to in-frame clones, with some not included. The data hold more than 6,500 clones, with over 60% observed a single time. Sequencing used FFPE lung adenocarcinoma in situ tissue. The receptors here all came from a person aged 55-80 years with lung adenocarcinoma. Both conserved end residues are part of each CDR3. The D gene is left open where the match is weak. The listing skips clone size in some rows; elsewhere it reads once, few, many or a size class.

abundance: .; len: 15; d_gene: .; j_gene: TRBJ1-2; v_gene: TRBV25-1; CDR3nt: TGTGCCAGCAGTGAAGGGGGCGTTGGGAACTATGGCTACACCTTC; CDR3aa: CASSEGGVGNYGYTF
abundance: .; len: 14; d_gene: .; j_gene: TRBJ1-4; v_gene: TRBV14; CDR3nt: TGTGCCAGCAGCCCCGGACTGAGTAATGAAAAACTGTTTTTT; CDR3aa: CASSPGLSNEKLFF
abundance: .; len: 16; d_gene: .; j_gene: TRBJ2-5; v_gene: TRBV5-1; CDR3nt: TGCGCCAGCAGCTTGGAGGGGGTTCACCGCCAAGAGACCCAGTACTTC; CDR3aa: CASSLEGVHRQETQYF
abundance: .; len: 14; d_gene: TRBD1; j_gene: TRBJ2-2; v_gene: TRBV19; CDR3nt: TGTGCCAGTGGGGACAGATCGAACACCGGGGAGCTGTTTTTT; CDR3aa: CASGDRSNTGELFF
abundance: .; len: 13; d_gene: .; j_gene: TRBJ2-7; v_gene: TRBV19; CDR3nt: TGTGCCAGTTCAACTTTGTCCCCTTACGAGCAGTACTTC; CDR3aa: CASSTLSPYEQYF
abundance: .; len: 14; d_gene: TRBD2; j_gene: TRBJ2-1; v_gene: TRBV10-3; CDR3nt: TGTGCCATCGAGGGCGGGGGGGCCGGGAATGAGCAGTTCTTC; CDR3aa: CAIEGGGAGNEQFF
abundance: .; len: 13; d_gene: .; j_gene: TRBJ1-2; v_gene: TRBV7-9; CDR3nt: TGTGCCAGCAGCTTAGATCCACAGCCCCTATTCTACTTC; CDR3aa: CASSLDPQPLFYF
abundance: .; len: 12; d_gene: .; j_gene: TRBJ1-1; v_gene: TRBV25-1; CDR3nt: TGTGCCAGAATAACAGGGTGCATTGAAGCTTTCTTT; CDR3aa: CARITGCIEAFF
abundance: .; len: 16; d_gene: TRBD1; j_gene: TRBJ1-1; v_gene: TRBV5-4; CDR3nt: TGTGCCAGCGCCACAGGGGGCCGGGGGAAGAACACTGAAGCTTTCTTT; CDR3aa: CASATGGRGKNTEAFF
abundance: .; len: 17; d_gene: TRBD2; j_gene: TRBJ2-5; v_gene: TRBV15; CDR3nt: TGTGCCACCAGCAGAGCGGGACTAGCGGGGGGGAGGGAGACCCAGTACTTC; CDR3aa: CATSRAGLAGGRETQYF
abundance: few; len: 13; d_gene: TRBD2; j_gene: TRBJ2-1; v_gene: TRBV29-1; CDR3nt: TGCAGCGTTGTTGGGACTAGCGGAAATGAGCAGTTCTTC; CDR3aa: CSVVGTSGNEQFF
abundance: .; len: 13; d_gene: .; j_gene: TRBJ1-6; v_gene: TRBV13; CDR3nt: TGTGCCAGCAGCTTACCAGGAGTCTCACCCCTCCACTTT; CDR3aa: CASSLPGVSPLHF
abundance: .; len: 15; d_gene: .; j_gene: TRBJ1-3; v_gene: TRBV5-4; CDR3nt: TGTGCCAGCAGCCTCATTGGACAAGATGGAAACACCATATATTTT; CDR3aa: CASSLIGQDGNTIYF
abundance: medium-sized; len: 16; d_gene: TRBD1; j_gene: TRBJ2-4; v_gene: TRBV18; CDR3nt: TGTGCCAGCTCACCGTTTGTGGGGACAGTACAAAACATTCAGTACTTC; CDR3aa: CASSPFVGTVQNIQYF
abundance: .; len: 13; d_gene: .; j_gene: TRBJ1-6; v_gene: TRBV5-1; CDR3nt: TGCGCCAGCAGCTTGGGACGTAATTCACCCCTCCACTTT; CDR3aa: CASSLGRNSPLHF
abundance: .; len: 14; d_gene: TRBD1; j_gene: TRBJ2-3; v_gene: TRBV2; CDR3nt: TGTGCCAGCAGGACGGGACAGGGTGGAGATACGCAGTATTTT; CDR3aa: CASRTGQGGDTQYF
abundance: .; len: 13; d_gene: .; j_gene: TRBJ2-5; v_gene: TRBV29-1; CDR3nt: TGCAGCGTCCCCACACTAGGGGAAGAGACCCAGTACTTC; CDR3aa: CSVPTLGEETQYF
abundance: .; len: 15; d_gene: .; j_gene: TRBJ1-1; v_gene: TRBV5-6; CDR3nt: TGTGCCAGCAGCTTGGGAAGGAGCCCGAACACTGAAGCTTTCTTT; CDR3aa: CASSLGRSPNTEAFF
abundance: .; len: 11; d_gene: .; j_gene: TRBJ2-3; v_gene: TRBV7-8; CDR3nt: TGTGCCAGCAGTCGGGACGGTACGCAGTATTTT; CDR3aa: CASSRDGTQYF
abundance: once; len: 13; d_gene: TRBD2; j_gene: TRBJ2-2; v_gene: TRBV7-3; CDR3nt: TGTGCCAGCCGGGGAGGGACCACCGGGGAGCTGTTTTTT; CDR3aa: CASRGGTTGELFF
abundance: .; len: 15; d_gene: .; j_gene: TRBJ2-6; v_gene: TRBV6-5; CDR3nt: TGTGCCAGCAGCCGAACAGCAACTGGGGCCAACGTCCTGACTTTC; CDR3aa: CASSRTATGANVLTF
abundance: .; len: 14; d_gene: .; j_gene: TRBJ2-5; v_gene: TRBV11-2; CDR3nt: TGTGCCAGCAGCTTCTTGGGCGCCCAAGAGACCCAGTACTTC; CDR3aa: CASSFLGAQETQYF
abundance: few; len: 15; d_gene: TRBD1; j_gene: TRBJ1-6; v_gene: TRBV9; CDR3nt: TGTGCCAGCAGCGGCACCGGGACAGGGAATTCACCCCTCCACTTT; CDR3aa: CASSGTGTGNSPLHF
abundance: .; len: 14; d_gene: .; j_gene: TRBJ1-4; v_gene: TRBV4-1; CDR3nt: TGCGCCAGCAGCCAGGGGTTTGGGGGGGAAAAACTGTTTTTT; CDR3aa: CASSQGFGGEKLFF
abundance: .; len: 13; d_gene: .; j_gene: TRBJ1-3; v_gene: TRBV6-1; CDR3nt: TGTGCCAGCAGCGGTAGATCTGGAAACACCATATATTTT; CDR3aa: CASSGRSGNTIYF
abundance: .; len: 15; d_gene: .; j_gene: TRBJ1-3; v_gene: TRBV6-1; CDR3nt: TGTGCCAGCAGTGAAATAGGGGGGAGATTAAACACCATATATTTT; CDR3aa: CASSEIGGRLNTIYF
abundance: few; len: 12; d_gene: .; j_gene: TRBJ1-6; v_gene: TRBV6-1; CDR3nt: TGTGCCAGCAGTGATCCGGGTGCACCCCTCCACTTT; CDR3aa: CASSDPGAPLHF
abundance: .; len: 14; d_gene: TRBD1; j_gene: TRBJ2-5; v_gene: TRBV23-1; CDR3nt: TGCGCCAGCAGACCTAGACAGGGAGAAGAGACCCAGTACTTC; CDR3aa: CASRPRQGEETQYF
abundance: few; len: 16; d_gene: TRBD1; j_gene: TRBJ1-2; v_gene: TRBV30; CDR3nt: TGTGCCTGGAGTCGCGGGACAGGGAGACAGGACTATGGCTACACCTTC; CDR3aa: CAWSRGTGRQDYGYTF
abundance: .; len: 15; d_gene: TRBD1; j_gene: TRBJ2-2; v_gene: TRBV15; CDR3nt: TGTGCCACCAGCATCGACAGGGTTCGGACCGGGGAGCTGTTTTTT; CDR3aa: CATSIDRVRTGELFF
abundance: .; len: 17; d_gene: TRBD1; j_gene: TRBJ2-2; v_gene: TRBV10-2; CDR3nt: TGCGCCAGCAGTGGGGACAGGGGGCCCCTAACCGGCGGGGAGCTGTTTTTT; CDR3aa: CASSGDRGPLTGGELFF
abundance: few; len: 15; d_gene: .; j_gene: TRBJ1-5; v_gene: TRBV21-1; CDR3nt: TGTGCCAGCATTATAAGGGGGCTGCGCAATCAGCCCCAGCATTTT; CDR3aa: CASIIRGLRNQPQHF
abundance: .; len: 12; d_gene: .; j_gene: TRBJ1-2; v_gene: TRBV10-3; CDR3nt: TGTGCCATCAGTGAAGGGTCCCGGGGCTACACCTTC; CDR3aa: CAISEGSRGYTF
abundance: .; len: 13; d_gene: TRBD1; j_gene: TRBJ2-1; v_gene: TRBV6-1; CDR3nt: TGTGCCACCGACAGGGACGGTGGGAATGAGCAGTTCTTC; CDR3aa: CATDRDGGNEQFF
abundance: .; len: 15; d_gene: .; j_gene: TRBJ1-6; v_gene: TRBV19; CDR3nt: TGTGCCAGTAAAGGGAGAGACTCCTATAATTCACCCCTCCACTTT; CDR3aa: CASKGRDSYNSPLHF
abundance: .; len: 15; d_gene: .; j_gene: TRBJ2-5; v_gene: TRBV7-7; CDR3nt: TGTGCTAGCAGCTTAGATTTCTCCTTCTGGGAGACCCAGTACTTC; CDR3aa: CASSLDFSFWETQYF
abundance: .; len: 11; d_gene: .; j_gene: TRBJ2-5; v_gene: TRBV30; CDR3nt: TGTGCCCGGAAGGGGGGCGAGACCCAGTACTTC; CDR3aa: CARKGGETQYF